These 24 T cell receptor beta chains came from one sample sequenced in a study of blood T cell repertoires in COVID-19. TCRdb's copy holds only in-frame clones and misses some; the assay was immunoSEQ multiplex PCR. In the table there are 180,000 or so clones, roughly 85% of which are singletons. Material: peripheral blood. The receptors originated from a man aged 55 to 70 with acute or convalescent COVID-19.

This rearrangement joins TRBV29-1 to TRBJ1-1, with 10 bases lining up with TRBD1. V was clipped by 7 bases and J by 8 bases; unmatched bases: 7. The length of the CDR3 is 12 residues. In germline, CDR1 is SQVTM, CDR2 ANQGSEA. For the CDR3, the DNA is TGCAGCGCCCGGACAGGGGGAGTGGAAGCTTTCTTT. It yields the protein CSARTGGVEAFF.

V gene TRBV2 combines with J gene TRBJ2-7, with 10 bases that match TRBD2. CDR1 is SNHLY, CDR2 FYNNEI, per germline. This CDR3 has 15 residues. Losses at the gene ends were 2 bases for V and 5 bases for J; bases not matched to a gene: 6. The CDR3 sequence: CASSERASGSNEQYF. DNA of the CDR3: TGTGCCAGCAGTGAAAGAGCTAGCGGGAGTAACGAGCAGTACTTC.

CDR3 nucleotides: TGTGCCAGTAACCCACGGGGGGGAGCCAATGAGCAGTTCTTC. Translation gives CASNPRGGANEQFF. The V call is TRBV19, the J call TRBJ2-1, with TRBD2 identical over 8 bases. The germline CDR1 and CDR2 sequences are LNHDA and SQIVND (reference sequence). The J segment lost 6 bases and the V segment lost 7 bases, leaving 8 bases of the junction unmatched. The CDR3 has 14 residues.

The V call is TRBV4-1, the J call TRBJ1-5; TRBD1 agrees at 8 bases. This CDR3 has 16 amino acids. Trimming cost V 3 bases and J 3 bases; bases outside gene matches: 7. Germline assignment: CDR1 MGHRA and CDR2 YSYEKL. The CDR3 nucleotides are TGCGCCAGCAGCCAGGGGGACAGGATGTCCAATCAGCCCCAGCATTTT. Translating gives CASSQGDRMSNQPQHF.

The rearrangement joins TRBV10-3 to TRBJ2-1; 12 nucleotides line up with TRBD2. The CDR3 consists of 19 residues. V gave up 0 bases and J gave up 8 bases; unmatched junction bases: 14. Germline loops: CDR1 ENHRY, CDR2 SYGVKD. CDR3 protein: CAISESSPPLAGGPDEQFF. In DNA, the CDR3 is TGTGCCATCAGTGAGTCGAGCCCCCCTCTAGCGGGAGGGCCGGATGAGCAGTTCTTC.

This clone was detected a few times. CDR3 loop: CASSAGTGWQPQHF. DNA for the CDR3: TGTGCCAGCAGCGCCGGGACAGGCTGGCAGCCCCAGCATTTT. This chain links TRBV28 with TRBJ1-5; 8 bases match TRBD1. This CDR3 comprises 14 residues. In germline, CDR1 is MDHEN, CDR2 SYDVKM. Losses at the gene ends were 6 bases for V and 7 bases for J; bases not matched to a gene: 8.

The rearrangement joins TRBV5-5 to TRBJ2-1; TRBD2 agrees at 7 bases. Germline V gene lookup returns CDR1 SGHKS and CDR2 YYEKEE (reference sequence). The CDR3 loop spans 15 amino acids. The junction had 7 bases not matched to a gene; V was cut back by 0 bases and J by 7 bases. The CDR3 DNA sequence: TGTGCCAGCAGCTTGGTCGGACTAGGCCTGAATGAGCAGTTCTTC. It codes for CASSLVGLGLNEQFF. The full variable domain, with the rest looked up from reference TRBV5-5 and TRBJ2-1, is DAGVTQSPTHLIKTRGQQVTLRCSPISGHKSVSWYQQVLGQGPQFIFQYYEKEERGRGNFPDRFSARQFPNYSSELNVNALLLGDSALYLCASSLVGLGLNEQFFGPGTRLTVL.

This clone was recorded a few times. CDR3 in DNA: TGTGCCAGCAGCCCGGGGACAGGGATGAGGAATTCACCCCTCCACTTT. It translates to CASSPGTGMRNSPLHF. The rearrangement joins TRBV11-2 to TRBJ1-6; 9 bases fit TRBD1. The germline V gene encodes CDR1 SGHAT and CDR2 FQNNGV. The CDR3 loop spans 16 amino acids. V gave up 5 bases and J gave up 7 bases; unmatched junction bases: 9.

This clone turned up a few times. This chain links TRBV3-1 (or the pseudogene TRBV3-2) with TRBJ2-5, with TRBD1 matching over 7 bases. CDR1 and CDR2 from the germline V gene are LGHDT and YNNKEL (reference sequence). After removal of 5 bases from V and 4 bases from J, the junction contained 4 bases not matched to a gene. CDR3 length equals 13 residues. The CDR3 coding sequence is TGTGCCAGCAGCAGACAGGGTCGAGAGACCCAGTACTTC. Encoded protein: CASSRQGRETQYF.

V and J are TRBV28 and TRBJ2-7; no clear D. V was clipped by 3 bases and J by 3 bases, with 9 bases between them. Germline V gene lookup returns CDR1 MDHEN and CDR2 SYDVKM. This CDR3 is built from 13 residues. CDR3 sequence: CASSFSSGYEQYF. In DNA, the CDR3 is TGTGCCAGCAGTTTTTCCTCAGGCTACGAGCAGTACTTC.

This clone came up a few times. The chain employs TRBV6-6 and TRBJ1-4; D ambiguous. Trimming removed 7 bases from V and 6 bases from J, with 12 bases in between. The CDR3 length is 13 residues. CDR1 is MNHNY, CDR2 SVGAGI, per germline (reference sequence). In DNA, the CDR3 is TGTGCCAGCACGGGGAGCGTAGATGAAAAACTGTTTTTT. Its translation: CASTGSVDEKLFF.

The chain joins TRBV19 to TRBJ1-1; possibly TRBD1 for D (5 bases). The germline gives CDR1 LNHDA, CDR2 SQIVND (reference sequence). V lost 1 base and J lost 2, with 8 bases in between. The CDR3 is 14 amino acids. CDR3 sequence (DNA): TGTGCCAGTAGTATAGGACAGCTAAACACTGAAGCTTTCTTT. It specifies CASSIGQLNTEAFF.

The gene calls are TRBV4-1 and TRBJ2-6; a possible D gene is TRBD1 (6 bases). The CDR3 covers 21 residues. Trimming pared 1 base from V and 2 bases from J, leaving 24 bases between. Looked up from germline, CDR1 is MGHRA and CDR2 is YSYEKL. CDR3 nucleotide sequence: TGCGCCAGCAGCCAAGCTAGCTCAATACAGGGCCTCGGGACTGGGGCCAACGTCCTGACTTTC. It yields the protein CASSQASSIQGLGTGANVLTF.

The CDR3 loop is CASSLVSANTGELFF. The CDR3 DNA follows: TGCGCCAGCAGCTTGGTGAGCGCGAACACCGGGGAGCTGTTTTTT. The V gene is TRBV5-1, the J gene TRBJ2-2; D unresolved. CDR1 SGHRS and CDR2 YFSETQ come from the germline V gene. V was cut by 0 bases and J by 0 bases, with 6 bases left in between. This CDR3 is built from 15 residues.

This clone showed up just a few times. This chain uses TRBV7-6 with TRBJ2-7; TRBD2 matches 10 bases. The V segment lost 3 bases and the J segment 0 bases; nucleotides outside the gene matches: 5. The CDR3 is made up of 16 amino acids. Germline V gene data show CDR1 as SGHVS and CDR2 as FNYEAQ. CDR3 coding DNA: TGTGCCAGCAGCTTCGGGACTAGCGTGGGCTCCTACGAGCAGTACTTC. Encoded protein: CASSFGTSVGSYEQYF.

J is TRBJ1-2 and V is TRBV6-5; possible D gene TRBD1, 5 bases. The CDR3 contains 15 residues. The ends were cut back, 0 bases at V and 9 bases at J, with 17 bases in the middle. Germline V gene sequence: CDR1 MNHEY, CDR2 SVGAGI. Here the CDR3 reads CASSYSSSGGGSYTF. The CDR3 DNA is TGTGCCAGCAGTTACTCGAGTTCCGGGGGGGGGAGCTACACCTTC.

The V call is TRBV28, the J call TRBJ2-7; TRBD2 aligns across 10 bases. The germline V gene encodes CDR1 MDHEN and CDR2 SYDVKM. After removal of 2 bases from V and 7 bases from J, the junction contained 14 bases not matched to a gene. The CDR3 spans 17 residues. The CDR3, as DNA: TGTGCCAGCAGTTTAGGTCCCAGCGGGAGGGCCTTCGGGGAGCAGTACTTC. Translating it yields CASSLGPSGRAFGEQYF. Complete variable domain (other parts from reference TRBV28 and TRBJ2-7): DVKVTQSSRYLVKRTGEKVFLECVQDMDHENMFWYRQDPGLGLRLIYFSYDVKMKEKGDIPEGYSVSREKKERFSLILESASTNQTSMYLCASSLGPSGRAFGEQYFGPGTRLTVT.

The rearrangement uses TRBV2 and TRBJ1-4, with 7 bases lining up with TRBD1. In germline, CDR1 is SNHLY, CDR2 FYNNEI. After removal of 5 bases from V and 0 bases from J, the junction contained 3 bases not matched to a gene. This CDR3 spans 15 amino acids. The CDR3 coding sequence is TGTGCCAGCAGTATGCAGGGGGCAACTAATGAAAAACTGTTTTTT. Its translation: CASSMQGATNEKLFF.

The CDR3: CASRQGNDYEQYF. The CDR3 nucleotides read TGTGCCAGCAGACAGGGTAACGACTACGAGCAGTACTTC. This sequence joins TRBV28 and TRBJ2-7; D is possibly TRBD1 (6 bases). From germline, CDR1 is MDHEN and CDR2 SYDVKM. This CDR3 comprises 13 residues. V was cut by 6 bases and J by 3 bases, with 12 bases left in between. Drawing the rest from reference TRBV28 and TRBJ2-7, the complete variable domain is DVKVTQSSRYLVKRTGEKVFLECVQDMDHENMFWYRQDPGLGLRLIYFSYDVKMKEKGDIPEGYSVSREKKERFSLILESASTNQTSMYLCASRQGNDYEQYFGPGTRLTVT.

This chain uses TRBV20-1 with TRBJ2-4; 9 nucleotides agree with TRBD1. The CDR3 runs 11 residues. Germline assignment: CDR1 DFQATT and CDR2 SNEGSKA (reference sequence). Trimming cost V 7 bases and J 7 bases; bases outside gene matches: 2. The CDR3 nucleotides are TGCAGTGTCGGGACAGGGAACATTCAGTACTTC. Translation: CSVGTGNIQYF.

V usage is TRBV12-3 or TRBV12-4 and J usage is TRBJ1-1; D unclear. V lost 6 bases to trimming and J lost 1 base, with 6 bases between them. The CDR3 runs to 12 residues. In nucleotides, the CDR3 is TGTGCCAGCAGGGAGGGGAACACTGAAGCTTTCTTT. Amino acid sequence: CASREGNTEAFF.

The chain combines TRBV11-3 with TRBJ2-1; 8 bases fit TRBD2. The CDR3 contains 16 residues. Looked up from germline, CDR1 is SGHNT and CDR2 is YENEEA. The ends lost 5 bases at V and 7 bases at J; junction bases unmatched: 13. Here the CDR3 DNA reads TGTGCCAGCAGCCCCGGGGGGGGCAGGGGTAAAAATGAGCAGTTCTTC. Translation: CASSPGGGRGKNEQFF.

This clone has a handful of counts. This chain uses TRBV7-2 with TRBJ2-1, with D uncertain. The CDR3 spans 14 residues. Germline values: CDR1 SGHTA, CDR2 FQGNSA. Deletions cut 4 bases from V and 2 bases from J, with 9 bases between. Written as DNA, the CDR3 is TGTGCCAGCAGCTCCAGCGCTCCCTACAATGAGCAGTTCTTC. Its protein product is CASSSSAPYNEQFF.

V usage is TRBV5-1 and J usage is TRBJ2-7; 11 positions agree with TRBD2. The germline V gene encodes CDR1 SGHRS and CDR2 YFSETQ. This CDR3 has 16 residues. V trimming: 1 base; J trimming: 4 bases; junction bases outside the gene matches: 7. The CDR3 spells CASSLFRLAGNYEQYF. DNA of the CDR3: TGCGCCAGCAGCTTGTTCCGACTAGCGGGAAATTACGAGCAGTACTTC. Together with reference TRBV5-1 and TRBJ2-7, the CDR3 gives the full variable domain: KAGVTQTPRYLIKTRGQQVTLSCSPISGHRSVSWYQQTPGQGLQFLFEYFSETQRNKGNFPGRFSGRQFSNSRSEMNVSTLELGDSALYLCASSLFRLAGNYEQYFGPGTRLTVT.